These 14 T cell receptor beta chains were all obtained from the same sample, sequenced in a study of T cell responses to AZD1222 COVID-19 vaccine. Generated by immunoSEQ multiplex PCR, the TCRdb table keeps only in-frame clones and is missing some. The sample contains over 150,000 clones, 90% to 95% of which appear only once. The starting material was peripheral blood, obtained 28 days after the second AZD1222 dose. The receptors shown here come from an adult who received the AZD1222 COVID-19 vaccine.

CDR3 protein: CASSLTENTEAFF. The CDR3 DNA reads TGTGCCAGCAGCCTGACAGAAAACACTGAAGCTTTCTTT. The V gene is TRBV5-6, the J gene TRBJ1-1; D possibly corresponds to TRBD1 (5 bases). V was shortened by 4 bases and J by 2 bases, with 9 bases between the two germline ends. The CDR3 is 13 amino acids. Germline lookup yields CDR1 SGHDT and CDR2 YYEEEE.

The CDR3 bases are TGTGCCAGCACCCAGGGGAGGGATTCACCCCTCCACTTT. Amino acid sequence: CASTQGRDSPLHF. The J gene is TRBJ1-6, the V gene TRBV27; possible D gene TRBD1, 6 bases. V was cut by 7 bases and J by 8 bases, with 12 bases left in between. Germline CDR1 reads MNHEY; CDR2 reads SMNVEV (reference sequence). The CDR3 is made up of 13 amino acids.

The chain employs TRBV6-5 and TRBJ1-3; D gene unclear. The CDR3 length is 14 residues. Germline loops: CDR1 MNHEY, CDR2 SVGAGI. The germline V and J ends were trimmed by 6 bases and 0 bases, with 9 bases remaining between them. CDR3: CASRARFSGNTIYF. In DNA, the CDR3 is TGTGCCAGCAGGGCACGGTTCTCTGGAAACACCATATATTTT.

This clone was observed once. Here the CDR3 reads CSARDGDGYTF. The CDR3 coding sequence is TGCAGTGCTAGAGATGGGGATGGCTACACCTTC. The chain combines TRBV20-1 with TRBJ1-2, with D unclear. This CDR3 region has 11 residues. Trimming removed 0 bases at V and 6 bases at J, with 5 bases between. Germline V gives CDR1 DFQATT, CDR2 SNEGSKA (reference sequence).

V usage is TRBV10-1 and J usage is TRBJ1-6, with 7 bases fitting TRBD1. V trimming: 4 bases; J trimming: 7 bases; junction bases outside the gene matches: 4. Per the germline V gene, CDR1 is WNHNN and CDR2 is SYGVQD (reference sequence). The CDR3 totals 14 residues. The CDR3 loop is CASSVSRGNSPLHF. CDR3 sequence (DNA): TGCGCCAGCAGTGTATCCAGGGGGAATTCACCCCTCCACTTT.

This chain uses TRBV18 with TRBJ2-5; weak D call: TRBD1 (5 bases). The CDR3 has 14 amino acids. Germline CDR1 KGHSH, CDR2 LQKENI. V was pared by 1 base and J by 4 bases, with 10 bases between. The chain's CDR3 is CASSPLAGLETQYF. Written as DNA, the CDR3 is TGTGCCAGCTCACCACTTGCAGGGTTAGAGACCCAGTACTTC.

In DNA, the CDR3 is TGTGCCAGCAGTTACTCTGACGCCAGGGGCTATGGCTACACCTTC. Translation: CASSYSDARGYGYTF. This sequence joins TRBV6-5 and TRBJ1-2; D is possibly TRBD1 (6 bases). Germline lookup yields CDR1 MNHEY and CDR2 SVGAGI. V was pared by 0 bases and J by 4 bases, with 12 bases between. The CDR3 runs to 15 residues.

This chain uses TRBV27 with TRBJ1-2; D is unresolved. V was clipped by 0 bases and J by 4 bases, with 12 bases between them. CDR3 length: 15 residues. Germline V gene data show CDR1 as MNHEY and CDR2 as SMNVEV (reference sequence). This CDR3 is CASSLSRGRLYGYTF. CDR3 DNA: TGTGCCAGCAGTTTATCCAGAGGACGGCTCTATGGCTACACCTTC.

The chain carries TRBV7-3 and TRBJ1-2; D may be TRBD1 (5 bases). Germline-derived CDR1 and CDR2 are SGHTA and FQGTGA. The germline V and J ends were trimmed by 5 bases and 10 bases, with 17 bases remaining between them. The CDR3 loop spans 13 amino acids. The CDR3 DNA reads as TGTGCCAGCAGCAAACAGGACGGAACAGACTACACCTTC. This codes for CASSKQDGTDYTF.

This chain uses TRBV18 with TRBJ1-2; 8 nucleotides match TRBD1. Germline V CDR1 and CDR2: KGHSH, LQKENI. The CDR3 contains 15 residues. Losses at the gene ends were 4 bases for V and 5 bases for J; bases not matched to a gene: 9. CDR3 coding DNA: TGTGCCAGCTCACAGCAAGGACAGGGAAAATATGGCTACACCTTC. Translation gives CASSQQGQGKYGYTF.

This chain links TRBV30 with TRBJ1-3; tentatively, D is TRBD1 (5 bases). Germline-derived CDR1 and CDR2 are GTSNPN and SVGIG (reference sequence). The V gene lost 1 base and the J gene lost 7 bases, with 17 bases spanning the gap. The CDR3 loop spans 15 amino acids. The CDR3 spells CAWSGQGRGSNTIYF. CDR3 coding DNA: TGTGCCTGGAGTGGACAAGGCCGGGGGTCGAACACCATATATTTT.

This chain connects TRBV25-1 to TRBJ1-6; perhaps TRBD1 as D (5 bases). This CDR3 has 15 amino acids. The V and J ends lost 6 bases and 2 bases respectively, with 11 bases between them. In germline, CDR1 is MGHDK, CDR2 SYGVNS. Here the CDR3 reads CASSPGTAYNSPLHF. The CDR3 DNA is TGTGCCAGCAGCCCCGGGACGGCCTATAATTCACCCCTCCACTTT. The whole variable domain, filled in from reference TRBV25-1 and TRBJ1-6, reads EADIYQTPRYLVIGTGKKITLECSQTMGHDKMYWYQQDPGMELHLIHYSYGVNSTEKGDLSSESTVSRIRTEHFPLTLESARPSHTSQYLCASSPGTAYNSPLHFGNGTRLTVT.

V gene TRBV19 combines with J gene TRBJ1-3; D gene uncertain. CDR1 and CDR2 from the germline V gene are LNHDA and SQIVND (reference sequence). CDR3 length: 15 residues. Trimming removed 3 bases at V and 0 bases at J, with 9 bases between. Here the CDR3 DNA reads TGTGCCAGTAGTATCAGCAGTATCTCTGGAAACACCATATATTTT. It specifies CASSISSISGNTIYF.

The V gene is TRBV7-2, the J gene TRBJ2-5; TRBD2 matches 8 bases. J lost 5 bases, V lost 7 bases, and 9 bases had no gene match. Germline V gene data show CDR1 as SGHTA and CDR2 as FQGNSA. This CDR3 contains 14 residues. The CDR3 bases are TGTGCCAGCATCCCGGGCCGGGGGGGGGAGACCCAGTACTTC. Translated, it gives CASIPGRGGETQYF. The full variable domain, rest sourced from reference TRBV7-2 and TRBJ2-5, is GAGVSQSPSNKVTEKGKDVELRCDPISGHTALYWYRQSLGQGLEFLIYFQGNSAPDKSGLPSDRFSAERTGGSVSTLTIQRTQQEDSAVYLCASIPGRGGETQYFGPGTRLLVL.